The clone carrying this TCR beta chain was seen at least ten times. Libraries of TCR beta came from iRepertoire HTBI primers plus Arm-PCR of CDR3 regions. TCRdb used MiXCR to reprocess the multiplex PCR reads, holding one entry per CDR3 protein. The sample includes 350,000 to 450,000 distinct CDR3 sequences, 15% of them seen just once. The time point: newly diagnosed GD, antithyroid drugs for less than 3 months. Extracted PBMC RNA gave rise to the TCR library. These data originate in a study of regulatory T cells in long-lasting Graves disease. Between the trimmed V and J ends, which lost 3 bases and 4 bases, there was a span of 18 bases. The germline V gene has CDR1 SGHVS and CDR2 FQNEAQ. CDR3 size: 16 residues. A further study also used this sample, focusing on T cells in Graves' hyperthyroidism and ophthalmopathy.

The clonotype was recovered from a woman in her twenties or thirties with Graves disease. This chain joins TRBV7-8 and TRBJ2-5; possibly TRBD2 for D (6 bases). The starting material was peripheral blood mononuclear cells (PBMCs), obtained at new diagnosis, from a patient treated with antithyroid drugs. The CDR3 DNA is TGTGCCAGCAGCTTCGGGGGACCCCGAGTCGTAGAGACCCAGTACTTC. This translates into CASSFGGPRVVETQYF.